Many counts were recorded for the clone carrying this T cell receptor (beta chain). As yet, its antigen is unknown. The sample belongs to a study of T cell repertoires in cytomegalovirus infection. Deletions cut 10 bases from V and 5 bases from J, with 29 bases between. The CDR3 has 17 amino acids. The germline V gene encodes CDR1 MDHEN and CDR2 SYDVKM. Study results and caveats: Dominating the ex vivo response were HLA-C-restricted CMV-specific TCR beta clonotypes.

TCRdb redid the calling of the reads with MiXCR, one entry per CDR3 protein. The data contain 630,000 or so distinct CDR3 sequences, about 24% of them seen just once; the ten biggest clones take up 7.5% to 9%. The chain employs TRBV28 and TRBJ2-5; tentatively, D is TRBD2 (7 bases). The sequenced sample consisted of CD8+ T cells from PBMCs. The TCR sequence derives from a human donor in good health (CMV status not recorded). Some clones in this sample may be carry-over from other donors' samples. The CDR3: CATEGGGVDFFQETQYF. The CDR3 DNA sequence: TGTGCCACCGAAGGGGGGGGGGTTGATTTTTTTCAGGAGACCCAGTACTTC.